This TCR beta chain was profiled in a study of blood T cell repertoires in COVID-19. The overall study: COVID-19 samples collected from the United States, Italy and Spain covered acute and convalescent phases. PBMCs, B-cell-depleted T cells, or T cells provided the cDNA or gDNA that made up the material.

Source study methods: From reference gene primer amplification, estimates of nucleated cell counts were derived. Profiling relied on immunoSEQ multiplex PCR, and the TCRdb table lists in-frame clones only, not all of them. The V and J calls and clone size were taken over from that table, and D and trimming were inferred from the DNA. Among 90,000 to 95,000 clones listed, more than 75% were seen once. This receptor was obtained from an elderly woman with active COVID-19. The sequencing sample was made of peripheral blood.

The CDR3 coding sequence is TGTGCCACCTCACGCCAGGCAGCGGGAGCGTTTGAGCAGTTCTTC. It is translated as CATSRQAAGAFEQFF. The chain is built from TRBV9 and TRBJ2-1; 8 bases are shared with TRBD2. With 9 bases clipped from V and 9 bases from J, the junction kept 17 bases outside the gene matches. Germline V gene sequence: CDR1 SGDLS, CDR2 YYNGEE. CDR3 length equals 15 residues.